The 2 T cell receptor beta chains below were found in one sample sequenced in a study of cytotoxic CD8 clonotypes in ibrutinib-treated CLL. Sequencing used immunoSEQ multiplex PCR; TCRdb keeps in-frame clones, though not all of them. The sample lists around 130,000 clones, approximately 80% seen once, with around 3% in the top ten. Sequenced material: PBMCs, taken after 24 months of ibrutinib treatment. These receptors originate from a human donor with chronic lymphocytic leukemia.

This CDR3 reads CASSQDVGGAQPQHF. The CDR3 bases are TGTGCCAGCAGCCAAGATGTAGGTGGGGCTCAGCCCCAGCATTTT. The rearrangement joins TRBV4-2 to TRBJ1-5; D may be TRBD1 (5 bases). This CDR3 has 15 residues. Germline-derived CDR1 and CDR2 are LGHNA and YNFKEQ. V was clipped by 0 bases and J by 6 bases, with 12 bases between them.

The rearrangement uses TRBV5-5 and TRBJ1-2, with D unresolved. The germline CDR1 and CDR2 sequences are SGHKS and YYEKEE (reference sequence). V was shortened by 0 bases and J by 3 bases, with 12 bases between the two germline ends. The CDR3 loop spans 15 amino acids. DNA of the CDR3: TGTGCCAGCAGCTTGGCCATAGGGCCCGACTATGGCTACACCTTC. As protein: CASSLAIGPDYGYTF.